This TCR beta chain was sequenced for a study of blood T cell repertoires in COVID-19. This clone has a handful of counts. Sequencing used immunoSEQ multiplex PCR; TCRdb keeps in-frame clones, though not all of them. This sample has a few hundred thousand clones; around 91% occur once, and the top ten carry 3.5% to 4.5%. The material sequenced was PBMCs or T cells enriched from blood (not recorded which). The sequence was obtained from a woman aged 18-35 years with acute COVID-19.

The CDR3 DNA reads TGTGCCAGCAGCTTACAGGGTGGGAACACTGAAGCTTTCTTT. Protein sequence: CASSLQGGNTEAFF. The chain is built from TRBV11-2 and TRBJ1-1; D might be TRBD1 (5 bases). The V gene's germline CDR1 is SGHAT and CDR2 FQNNGV. The CDR3 sequence is 14 residues long. Trimming removed 2 bases from V and 1 base from J, with 8 bases in between.